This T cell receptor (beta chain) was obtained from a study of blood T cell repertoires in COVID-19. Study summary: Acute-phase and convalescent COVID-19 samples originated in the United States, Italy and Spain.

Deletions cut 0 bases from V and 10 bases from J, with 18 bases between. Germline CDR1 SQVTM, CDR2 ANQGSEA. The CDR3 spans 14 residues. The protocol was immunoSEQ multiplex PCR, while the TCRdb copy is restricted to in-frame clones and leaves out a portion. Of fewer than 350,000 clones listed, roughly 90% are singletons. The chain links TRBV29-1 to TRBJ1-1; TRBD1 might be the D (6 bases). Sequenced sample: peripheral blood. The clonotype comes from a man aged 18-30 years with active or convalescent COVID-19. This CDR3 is CSVEDRTGFRGAFF. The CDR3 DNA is TGCAGCGTTGAAGATCGAACAGGGTTCAGGGGAGCTTTCTTT.